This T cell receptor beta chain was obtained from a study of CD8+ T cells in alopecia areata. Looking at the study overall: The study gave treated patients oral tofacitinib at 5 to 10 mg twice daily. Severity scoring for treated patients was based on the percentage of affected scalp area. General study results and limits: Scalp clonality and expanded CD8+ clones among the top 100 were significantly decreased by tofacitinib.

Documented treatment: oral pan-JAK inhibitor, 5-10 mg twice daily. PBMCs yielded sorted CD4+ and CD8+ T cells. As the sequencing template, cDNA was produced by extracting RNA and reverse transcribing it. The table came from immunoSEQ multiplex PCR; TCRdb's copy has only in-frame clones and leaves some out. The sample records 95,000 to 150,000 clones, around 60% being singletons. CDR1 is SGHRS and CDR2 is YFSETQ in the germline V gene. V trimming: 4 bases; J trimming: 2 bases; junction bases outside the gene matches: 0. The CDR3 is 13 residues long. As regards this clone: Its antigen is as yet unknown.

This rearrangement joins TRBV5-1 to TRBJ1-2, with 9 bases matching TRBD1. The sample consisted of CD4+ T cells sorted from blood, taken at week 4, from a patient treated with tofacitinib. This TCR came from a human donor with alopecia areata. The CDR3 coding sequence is TGCGCCAGCAGCGGACAGGGGAACTATGGCTACACCTTC. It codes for CASSGQGNYGYTF.